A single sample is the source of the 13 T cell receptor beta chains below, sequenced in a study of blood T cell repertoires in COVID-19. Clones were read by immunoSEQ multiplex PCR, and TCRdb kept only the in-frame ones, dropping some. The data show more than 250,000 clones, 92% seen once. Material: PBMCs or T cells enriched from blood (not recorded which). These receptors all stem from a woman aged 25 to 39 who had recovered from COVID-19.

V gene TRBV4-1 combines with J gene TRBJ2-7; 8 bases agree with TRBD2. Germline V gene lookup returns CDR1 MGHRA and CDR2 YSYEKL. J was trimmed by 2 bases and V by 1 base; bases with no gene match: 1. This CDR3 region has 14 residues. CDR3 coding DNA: TGCGCCAGCAGCCAAGGAGCGGGGGCCTACGAGCAGTACTTC. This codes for CASSQGAGAYEQYF.

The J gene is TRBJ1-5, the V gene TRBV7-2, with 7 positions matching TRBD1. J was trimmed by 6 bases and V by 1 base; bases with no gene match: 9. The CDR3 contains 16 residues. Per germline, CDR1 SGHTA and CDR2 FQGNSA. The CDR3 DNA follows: TGTGCCAGCAGCTTAGTAGGGCAGGGGGTTCGTCAGCCCCAGCATTTT. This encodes CASSLVGQGVRQPQHF. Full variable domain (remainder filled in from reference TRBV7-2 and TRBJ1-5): GAGVSQSPSNKVTEKGKDVELRCDPISGHTALYWYRQSLGQGLEFLIYFQGNSAPDKSGLPSDRFSAERTGGSVSTLTIQRTQQEDSAVYLCASSLVGQGVRQPQHFGDGTRLSIL.

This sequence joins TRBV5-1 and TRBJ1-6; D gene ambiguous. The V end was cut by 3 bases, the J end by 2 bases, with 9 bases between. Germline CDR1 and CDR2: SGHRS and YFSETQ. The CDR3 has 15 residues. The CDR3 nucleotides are TGCGCCAGCAGCTCCGACACGGCCTATAATTCACCCCTCCACTTT. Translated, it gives CASSSDTAYNSPLHF.

The CDR3 bases are TGTGCCAGTTGGTACAATGGGGCTCTGAACACTGAAGCTTTCTTT. Amino acids: CASWYNGALNTEAFF. The chain is built from TRBV2 and TRBJ1-1, with D maybe TRBD1 (5 bases). V was cut by 9 bases and J by 0 bases, with 17 bases left in between. The CDR3 sequence is 15 residues long. CDR1 SNHLY and CDR2 FYNNEI come from the germline V gene. The full variable domain, completed using reference TRBV2 and TRBJ1-1, is EPEVTQTPSHQVTQMGQEVILRCVPISNHLYFYWYRQILGQKVEFLVSFYNNEISEKSEIFDDQFSVERPDGSNFTLKIRSTKLEDSAMYFCASWYNGALNTEAFFGQGTRLTVV.

CDR3 sequence reads: CASTRGEEARVYGYTF. The CDR3 DNA sequence: TGTGCCAGTACCCGAGGTGAGGAGGCGCGGGTCTATGGCTACACCTTC. The J gene is TRBJ1-2, the V gene TRBV19, with D unresolved. Germline values: CDR1 LNHDA, CDR2 SQIVND (reference sequence). The length of the CDR3 is 16 residues. Trimming took 7 bases from V and 4 from J, leaving 22 bases between them.

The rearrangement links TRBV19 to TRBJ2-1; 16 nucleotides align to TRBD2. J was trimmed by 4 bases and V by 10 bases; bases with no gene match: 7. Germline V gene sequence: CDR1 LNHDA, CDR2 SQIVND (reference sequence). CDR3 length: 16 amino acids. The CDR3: CAIGTSGRAGYNEQFF. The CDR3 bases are TGTGCCATCGGGACTAGCGGGAGGGCCGGATACAATGAGCAGTTCTTC.

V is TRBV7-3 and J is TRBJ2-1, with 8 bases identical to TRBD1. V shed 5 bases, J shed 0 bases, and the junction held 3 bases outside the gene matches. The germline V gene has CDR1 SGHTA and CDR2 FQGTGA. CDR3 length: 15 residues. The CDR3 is CASSADRASYNEQFF. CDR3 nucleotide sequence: TGTGCCAGCAGCGCGGACAGGGCCTCCTACAATGAGCAGTTCTTC. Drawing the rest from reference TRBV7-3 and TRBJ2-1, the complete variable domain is GAGVSQTPSNKVTEKGKYVELRCDPISGHTALYWYRQSLGQGPEFLIYFQGTGAADDSGLPNDRFFAVRPEGSVSTLKIQRTERGDSAVYLCASSADRASYNEQFFGPGTRLTVL.

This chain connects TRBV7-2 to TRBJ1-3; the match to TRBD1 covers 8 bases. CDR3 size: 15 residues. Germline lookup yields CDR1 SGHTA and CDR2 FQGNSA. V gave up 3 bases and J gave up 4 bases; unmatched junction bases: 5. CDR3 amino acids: CASSFSGGSGNTIYF. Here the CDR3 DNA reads TGTGCCAGCAGCTTCTCAGGGGGCTCAGGAAACACCATATATTTT.

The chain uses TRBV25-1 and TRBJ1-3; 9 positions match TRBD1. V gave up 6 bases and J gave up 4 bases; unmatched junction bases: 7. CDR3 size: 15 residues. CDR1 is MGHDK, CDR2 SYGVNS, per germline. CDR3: CASSLTGGGGNTIYF. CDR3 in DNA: TGTGCCAGCAGCTTGACAGGGGGAGGAGGAAACACCATATATTTT.

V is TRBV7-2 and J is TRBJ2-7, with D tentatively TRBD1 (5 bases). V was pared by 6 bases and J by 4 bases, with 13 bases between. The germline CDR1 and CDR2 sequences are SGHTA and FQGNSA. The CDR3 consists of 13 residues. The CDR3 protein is CASSSRVVYEQYF. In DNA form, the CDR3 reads TGTGCCAGCAGTAGCAGGGTTGTGTACGAGCAGTACTTC. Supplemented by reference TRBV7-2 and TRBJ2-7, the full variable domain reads GAGVSQSPSNKVTEKGKDVELRCDPISGHTALYWYRQSLGQGLEFLIYFQGNSAPDKSGLPSDRFSAERTGGSVSTLTIQRTQQEDSAVYLCASSSRVVYEQYFGPGTRLTVT.

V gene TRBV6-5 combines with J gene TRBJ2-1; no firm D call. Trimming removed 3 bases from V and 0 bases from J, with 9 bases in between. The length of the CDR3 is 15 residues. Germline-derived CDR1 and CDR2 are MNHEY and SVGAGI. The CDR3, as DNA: TGTGCCAGCAGTTATCGTCCGAGCTCCTACAATGAGCAGTTCTTC. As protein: CASSYRPSSYNEQFF.

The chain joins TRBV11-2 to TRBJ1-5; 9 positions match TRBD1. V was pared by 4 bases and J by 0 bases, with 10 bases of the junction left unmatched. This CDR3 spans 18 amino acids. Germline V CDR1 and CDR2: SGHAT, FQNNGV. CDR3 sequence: CASSSSGTGRYSNQPQHF. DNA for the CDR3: TGTGCCAGCAGCTCTTCCGGGACAGGGCGTTATAGCAATCAGCCCCAGCATTTT.

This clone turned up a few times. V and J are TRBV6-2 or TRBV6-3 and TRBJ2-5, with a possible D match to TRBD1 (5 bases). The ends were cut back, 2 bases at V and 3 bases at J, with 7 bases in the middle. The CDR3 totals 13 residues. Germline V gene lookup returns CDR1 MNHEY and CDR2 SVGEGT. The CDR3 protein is CASSYGREETQYF. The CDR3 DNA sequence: TGTGCCAGCAGTTACGGCAGGGAAGAGACCCAGTACTTC.